A selection of T cell receptor beta chains follows, all from one sample in a study of T cells in Graves' hyperthyroidism and ophthalmopathy. From the multiplex PCR reads, TCRdb called clonotypes with MiXCR, one entry per CDR3 protein. The top ten hold roughly a third of the sample, which has about 250,000 distinct CDR3 sequences, about 25% seen once. Sequencing was carried out using blood. The receptor source for this set is a woman in her thirties or forties with Graves' ophthalmopathy. Each CDR3 is given without its conserved first and last residue. The order of the fields is J gene, V gene, CDR3 protein.

>TRBJ2-5|TRBV7-8
ASSPRQGKKTQY
>TRBJ2-5|TRBV11-1
ASSLGWGGSPQETQY
>TRBJ2-2|TRBV28
ATHAGVYTGELF
>TRBJ2-5|TRBV7-9
ASGGEETQY
>TRBJ2-6|TRBV28
ASSRGGGAGANVLT
>TRBJ2-7|TRBV19
ASTPVGGAGVNEQY
>TRBJ2-5|TRBV20-1
SARTGAGRGQETQY
>TRBJ2-7|TRBV5-1
ASSLMAAPAQGRYEQY
>TRBJ2-5|TRBV11-3
ASSPGDQGVSETQY
>TRBJ2-2|TRBV7-3
ASSFGFENTGELF
>TRBJ1-3|TRBV20-1
SAVMGRYSGNTIY
>TRBJ1-1|TRBV10-3
AISEINDRPNTEAF
>TRBJ2-5|TRBV11-1
ASSKQGAEEETQY
>TRBJ2-7|TRBV5-4
ASSTGTSYYSYEQY
>TRBJ1-3|TRBV6-1
ASSEAGGFSGNTIY
>TRBJ2-7|TRBV7-2
ASSWPGQGTGEQY
>TRBJ2-5|TRBV12-3/TRBV12-4
ASSLGLGGIGETQY
>TRBJ2-5|TRBV29-1
SVWEGETQY
>TRBJ2-2|TRBV2
ASTREGGPGTGELF
>TRBJ2-7|TRBV14
ASSQVNSHEQY
>TRBJ2-7|TRBV5-1
ASSHSGGDYEQY
>TRBJ1-6|TRBV20-1
SARVGDNNSPLH
>TRBJ2-7|TRBV4-2
ASSQLTGGNEQY
>TRBJ1-2|TRBV12-3/TRBV12-4
ASSFGVPPGYT
>TRBJ2-2|TRBV6-1
ASSRQGETGELF
>TRBJ2-5|TRBV12-3/TRBV12-4
ASSLRDNQETQY
>TRBJ2-7|TRBV7-9
ASSSRDREPPEQY
>TRBJ2-7|TRBV5-1
ASSLEVVSSYEQY
>TRBJ2-5|TRBV29-1
SVGTGGETQY
>TRBJ2-7|TRBV12-3/TRBV12-4
ASSFGRVSSYEQY
>TRBJ1-5|TRBV6-1
ASGGTGEWVTNQPQH
>TRBJ1-5|TRBV6-2/TRBV6-3
ASTSGKTLVDQPQH